A single sample is the source of the 26 T cell receptor beta chains below, sequenced in a study of Ad26.COV2.S vaccination and SARS-CoV-2 variants. Only in-frame clones appear in the TCRdb table, and some are missing; sequencing was by immunoSEQ multiplex PCR. The sample lists roughly 700,000 clones, roughly 90% occurring once. Sample treatment: roughly 18 received Ad26.COV2.S at low or high dose, single or two shots; 5 received placebo; per-sample allocation not given. The samples date from day 63 after the first vaccine or placebo injection. Specimen: peripheral blood, collected in a trial of Ad26.COV2.S vaccine versus placebo. The receptor set was obtained from a person aged 18-60 years who received the Ad26.COV2.S COVID-19 vaccine or a placebo.

In DNA form, the CDR3 reads TGTGCCAGCAGCCCAGGGGGCCCACCGGATACTGAAGCTTTCTTT. Its protein is CASSPGGPPDTEAFF. The chain couples TRBV6-2 or TRBV6-3 to TRBJ1-1; 8 nucleotides align to TRBD1. The CDR3 runs 15 residues. V lost 6 bases and J lost 5; bases outside the gene matches: 11. Germline-derived CDR1 and CDR2 are MNHEY and SVGEGT.

The gene calls are TRBV6-5 and TRBJ2-1, with 7 bases fitting TRBD1. CDR1 MNHEY and CDR2 SVGAGI come from the germline V gene. The CDR3 is 14 amino acids. Trimming took 6 bases from V and 8 from J; bases not matched to a gene: 10. The CDR3 DNA reads as TGTGCCAGCAGGCCCTATGACAGGGTCCATGAGCAGTTCTTC. This codes for CASRPYDRVHEQFF.

The rearrangement joins TRBV27 to TRBJ1-2; D is unresolved. Germline V CDR1 and CDR2: MNHEY, SMNVEV (reference sequence). The V end was cut by 2 bases, the J end by 2 bases, with 12 bases between. The CDR3 has 15 amino acids. The CDR3 bases are TGTGCCAGCAGTTTAGTGGGCGGAGGAAACTATGGCTACACCTTC. It yields the protein CASSLVGGGNYGYTF.

This chain links TRBV30 with TRBJ1-5; D is ambiguous. The germline V gene encodes CDR1 GTSNPN and CDR2 SVGIG (reference sequence). The CDR3 runs to 14 residues. V dropped 2 bases and J dropped 4 bases, with 12 bases sitting between them. CDR3 protein: CAWSTDSGNQPQHF. The CDR3 DNA is TGTGCCTGGAGTACAGACTCGGGGAATCAGCCCCAGCATTTT.

The gene calls are TRBV6-1 and TRBJ1-5; weak D call: TRBD1 (5 bases). The CDR3 length is 12 residues. V was shortened by 2 bases and J by 9 bases, with 8 bases between the two germline ends. CDR1 is MNHNS and CDR2 is SASEGT in the germline V gene. CDR3 sequence: CASSESGGPQHF. For the CDR3, the DNA is TGTGCCAGCAGTGAAAGCGGGGGGCCCCAGCATTTT.

V gene TRBV5-1 combines with J gene TRBJ1-1; D gene unclear. The CDR3 is made up of 13 amino acids. V lost 4 bases and J 0 bases, leaving 7 bases between the germline ends. Germline CDR1 SGHRS, CDR2 YFSETQ. CDR3 region: CASSGLLNTEAFF. In DNA form, the CDR3 reads TGCGCCAGCAGCGGGCTTCTGAACACTGAAGCTTTCTTT.

The V and J genes are TRBV19 and TRBJ2-6; D may be TRBD1 or TRBD2 (5 bases each). The CDR3 spans 20 residues. CDR1 and CDR2 from the germline V gene are LNHDA and SQIVND (reference sequence). Trimming left V 3 bases short and J 4 bases short, with 25 bases between. The CDR3 loop is CASSMGDLSTWVSGANVLTF. In nucleotides, the CDR3 is TGTGCCAGTAGTATGGGGGACCTATCGACTTGGGTATCCGGGGCCAACGTCCTGACTTTC. The whole variable domain, filled in from reference TRBV19 and TRBJ2-6, reads DGGITQSPKYLFRKEGQNVTLSCEQNLNHDAMYWYRQDPGQGLRLIYYSQIVNDFQKGDIAEGYSVSREKKESFPLTVTSAQKNPTAFYLCASSMGDLSTWVSGANVLTFGAGSRLTVL.

The chain is built from TRBV11-2 and TRBJ2-5; D is perhaps TRBD1 (5 bases). This CDR3 contains 14 residues. Germline CDR1 reads SGHAT; CDR2 reads FQNNGV. V lost 0 bases, J lost 7 bases, and 12 bases lay in between. The CDR3 is CASSLEGPLGTQYF. CDR3 in DNA: TGTGCCAGCAGCTTAGAGGGGCCCTTGGGGACCCAGTACTTC.

The J gene is TRBJ2-5, the V gene TRBV18; D is unclear. Looked up from germline, CDR1 is KGHSH and CDR2 is LQKENI. This CDR3 is 14 amino acids long. The V end was cut by 3 bases, the J end by 1 base, with 9 bases between. In DNA, the CDR3 is TGTGCCAGCTCACCCTCGGCGCTCCAAGAGACCCAGTACTTC. Translating gives CASSPSALQETQYF.

V and J are TRBV6-2 or TRBV6-3 and TRBJ2-1; perhaps TRBD1 as D (6 bases). The CDR3 is 14 amino acids. Deletions cut 2 bases from V and 6 bases from J, with 11 bases between. CDR1 is MNHEY, CDR2 SVGEGT, per germline. CDR3 sequence (DNA): TGTGCCAGCAGTTACAGGGGACACGGCAATGAGCAGTTCTTC. This sequence encodes CASSYRGHGNEQFF.

The chain couples TRBV6-5 to TRBJ2-7; 8 bases are shared with TRBD2. In germline, CDR1 is MNHEY, CDR2 SVGAGI. Unmatched junction bases numbered 13, after V lost 10 bases and J lost 5 bases. The CDR3 length is 14 residues. CDR3 coding DNA: TGTGCCATCGTAGCGGGATCAATAGTTGACGAGCAGTACTTC. Its protein is CAIVAGSIVDEQYF.

The gene calls are TRBV7-8 and TRBJ2-7; D uncertain. V lost 5 bases and J 4 bases, leaving 9 bases between the germline ends. Germline CDR1 SGHVS, CDR2 FQNEAQ. This CDR3 spans 12 amino acids. The CDR3 bases are TGTGCCAGCAGCCTACAGAGGTACGAGCAGTACTTC. Residues: CASSLQRYEQYF.

This clone appeared once. The rearrangement links TRBV30 to TRBJ2-1, with TRBD1 identical over 7 bases. The CDR3 spans 15 residues. V lost 2 bases, J lost 7 bases, and 11 bases stayed unmatched. Germline CDR1 reads GTSNPN; CDR2 reads SVGIG (reference sequence). CDR3 DNA sequence: TGTGCCTGGAGTATAGGAAGGGGGCGAATGAATGAGCAGTTCTTC. Amino acids: CAWSIGRGRMNEQFF.

The chain is built from TRBV10-3 and TRBJ2-1; perhaps TRBD2 as D (7 bases). V lost 8 bases to trimming and J lost 4 bases, with 18 bases between them. The CDR3 length is 15 residues. Germline V gene lookup returns CDR1 ENHRY and CDR2 SYGVKD. CDR3 sequence reads: CAILPGEGGYNEQFF. The CDR3 DNA reads TGTGCCATCCTCCCAGGTGAGGGGGGGTACAATGAGCAGTTCTTC.

A few counts support this clone. V and J are TRBV18 and TRBJ1-1; 7 bases fit TRBD1. V lost 4 bases, J lost 5 bases, and 10 bases stayed unmatched. This CDR3 comprises 15 residues. Germline V gene lookup returns CDR1 KGHSH and CDR2 LQKENI. The CDR3 nucleotides read TGTGCCAGCTCACAAATGACAGGGTTATGGACTGAAGCTTTCTTT. Translated: CASSQMTGLWTEAFF.

The chain links TRBV5-8 to TRBJ1-1; 8 bases agree with TRBD1. The germline V gene encodes CDR1 SGHTS and CDR2 YDEGEE. The CDR3 runs to 16 residues. J gave up 5 bases and V 3 bases, and 12 bases lay outside the gene matches. Here the CDR3 DNA reads TGTGCCAGCAGCTGGGACCTTCCCAGGGGGCGAACTGAAGCTTTCTTT. It specifies CASSWDLPRGRTEAFF. The complete variable domain, with remaining parts taken from reference TRBV5-8 and TRBJ1-1, reads EAGVTQSPTHLIKTRGQQATLRCSPISGHTSVYWYQQALGLGLQFLLWYDEGEERNRGNFPPRFSGRQFPNYSSELNVNALELEDSALYLCASSWDLPRGRTEAFFGQGTRLTVV.

V gene TRBV6-6 combines with J gene TRBJ2-7; TRBD1 matches 9 bases. Germline V gene lookup returns CDR1 MNHNY and CDR2 SVGAGI (reference sequence). The trim removed 6 bases at V and 6 bases at J, leaving 9 bases unmatched. The length of the CDR3 is 14 residues. The CDR3 loop reads CASRAGTGLGEQYF. In DNA, the CDR3 is TGTGCCAGCAGGGCCGGGACAGGGCTAGGCGAGCAGTACTTC.

The gene calls are TRBV6-5 and TRBJ2-2, with D uncertain. The CDR3 extends over 14 amino acids. Trimming removed 2 bases at V and 2 bases at J, with 6 bases between. Germline CDR1 is MNHEY and CDR2 is SVGAGI. CDR3 coding DNA: TGTGCCAGCAGTTACGGAGTAAACACCGGGGAGCTGTTTTTT. This gives the protein CASSYGVNTGELFF.

V usage is TRBV3-1 (or the pseudogene TRBV3-2) and J usage is TRBJ2-1, with 13 bases that match TRBD2. V lost 3 bases to trimming and J lost 2 bases; unmatched junction nucleotides: 1. This CDR3 is built from 16 residues. In germline, CDR1 is LGHDT, CDR2 YNNKEL (reference sequence). CDR3 sequence reads: CASSHTSGRAYNEQFF. The CDR3 region has the DNA TGTGCCAGCAGCCATACTAGCGGGAGGGCCTACAATGAGCAGTTCTTC.

As regards this clone: In the same sample, other DNA sequences code for this CDR3. CDR3 nucleotide sequence: TGCAGTGCACAGGGAGGCTACGAGCAGTACTTC. Protein: CSAQGGYEQYF. V usage is TRBV20-1 and J usage is TRBJ2-7, with D possibly being TRBD1 or TRBD2 (6 bases each). CDR3 size: 11 residues. Germline lookup yields CDR1 DFQATT and CDR2 SNEGSKA (reference sequence). Deletions cut 6 bases from V and 3 bases from J, with 9 bases between.

In the case of this clone: The sample carries other DNA sequences with the same CDR3. The rearrangement joins TRBV19 to TRBJ1-1, with TRBD1 matching 7 bases. Trimming cost V 1 base and J 2 bases; bases outside gene matches: 1. Germline V gene data show CDR1 as LNHDA and CDR2 as SQIVND (reference sequence). The CDR3 covers 14 residues. This CDR3 reads CASSIAGGNTEAFF. The CDR3 bases are TGTGCCAGTAGTATAGCAGGGGGAAACACTGAAGCTTTCTTT.

This chain joins TRBV7-6 and TRBJ1-4; D gene uncertain. The CDR3 spans 17 residues. Per germline, CDR1 SGHVS and CDR2 FNYEAQ. Trimming took off 1 base at V and 0 bases at J, with 12 bases between the two ends. The DNA of the CDR3 is TGTGCCAGCAGCTTAGGACGTCTACTTGCAACTAATGAAAAACTGTTTTTT. As protein: CASSLGRLLATNEKLFF.

The V call is TRBV7-2, the J call TRBJ1-2; 10 positions match TRBD1. Germline CDR1 SGHTA, CDR2 FQGNSA. With V trimmed by 0 bases and J by 3 bases, 1 base remained unmatched. The CDR3 covers 15 residues. The DNA for the CDR3 is TGTGCCAGCAGCTTAGCGGGGACAGGGGACTATGGCTACACCTTC. Residues: CASSLAGTGDYGYTF.

CDR3 loop: CAIRQNSGNTIYF. The DNA of the CDR3 is TGTGCCATCCGACAAAACTCTGGAAACACCATATATTTT. This rearrangement joins TRBV14 to TRBJ1-3; D gene unclear. CDR1 is SGHDN, CDR2 FVKESK, per germline. This CDR3 comprises 13 residues. V gave up 10 bases and J gave up 0 bases, with 10 bases separating them.

This chain joins TRBV12-3 or TRBV12-4 and TRBJ1-5; D not certain. CDR3 size: 12 residues. Trimming cost V 6 bases and J 7 bases, with 10 bases left between them. CDR3 nucleotide sequence: TGTGCCAGCAGGGTCCGGGGACAGCCCCAGCATTTT. This gives the protein CASRVRGQPQHF.

The chain couples TRBV2 to TRBJ1-5; tentatively, D is TRBD1 (5 bases). The CDR3 is 14 residues long. Germline V CDR1 and CDR2: SNHLY, FYNNEI. The V gene lost 4 bases and the J gene lost 4 bases, with 11 bases spanning the gap. CDR3 in amino acids: CASSVGRVNQPQHF. CDR3 DNA sequence: TGTGCCAGCAGTGTCGGCAGGGTGAATCAGCCCCAGCATTTT.